This T cell receptor (beta chain) was profiled in a study of cytomegalovirus exposure and HLA in healthy donors. Study outcomes and limitations: Among the most significant clusters, several appeared linked to common viral pathogens in a later analysis.

This clone was detected only once. The antigen is unknown. The PCR employed 60 Vbeta primers together with 13 Jbeta primers. Clones were read by immunoSEQ multiplex PCR, and TCRdb kept only the in-frame ones, dropping some. The sample holds 100,000 to 150,000 clones, about 74% seen once. The TCR comes from a woman aged 45-65 years in good health and CMV-seropositive. The sample consisted of PBMCs.

The CDR3 nucleotides are TGTGCCAGCTCACGGGGAACAGGGGACATTCCCGAGCAGTACTTC. As protein: CASSRGTGDIPEQYF. V usage is TRBV18 and J usage is TRBJ2-7; 7 bases agree with TRBD1. The CDR3 runs to 15 residues. CDR1 is KGHSH and CDR2 is LQKENI in the germline V gene. The V gene end was trimmed by 4 bases and the J gene end by 6 bases; junction bases not matched to a gene: 12.